This T cell receptor beta chain was sequenced during a study of blood T cell repertoires in COVID-19. Study in general: Donors in the United States, Italy and Spain gave samples during acute or convalescent COVID-19. From T cells, B-cell-depleted T cells, or PBMCs came the material, which was cDNA or gDNA.

The length of the CDR3 is 15 residues. J gave up 5 bases and V 3 bases, and 8 bases lay outside the gene matches. Germline V lookup: CDR1 SGHRS, CDR2 YFSETQ. Authors' analysis steps: Nucleated cell number was recorded as an estimate derived from reference gene primer amplification. The protocol was immunoSEQ multiplex PCR, while the TCRdb copy is restricted to in-frame clones and leaves out a portion. That table is the source of V, J and clone size, and D and trimming were worked out from the DNA. The profile shows about 180,000 clones, 88% of them singletons. Material: peripheral blood. This chain connects TRBV5-1 to TRBJ2-3; 8 nucleotides line up with TRBD1. The TCR comes from a woman in her 30s with acute or convalescent COVID-19. The CDR3 here is CASSSPGQVGDTQYF. Here the CDR3 DNA reads TGCGCCAGCAGCTCTCCGGGACAGGTGGGAGATACGCAGTATTTT.